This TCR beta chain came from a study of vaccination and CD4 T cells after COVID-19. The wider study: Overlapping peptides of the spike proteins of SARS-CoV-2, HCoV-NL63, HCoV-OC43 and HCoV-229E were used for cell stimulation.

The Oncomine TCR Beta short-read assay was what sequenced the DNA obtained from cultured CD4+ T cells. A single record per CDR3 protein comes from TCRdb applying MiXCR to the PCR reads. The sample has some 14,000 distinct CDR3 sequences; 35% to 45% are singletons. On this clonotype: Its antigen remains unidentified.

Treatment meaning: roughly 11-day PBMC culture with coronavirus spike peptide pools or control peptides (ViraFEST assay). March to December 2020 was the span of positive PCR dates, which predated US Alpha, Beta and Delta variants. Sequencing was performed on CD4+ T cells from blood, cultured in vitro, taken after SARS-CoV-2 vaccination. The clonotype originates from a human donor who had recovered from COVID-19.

CDR3 sequence reads: CASSQPRGMGNQPQHF. The CDR3 DNA sequence: TGTGCCAGTAGCCAGCCGAGGGGAATGGGCAATCAGCCCCAGCATTTT. V usage is TRBV19 and J usage is TRBJ1-5, with a possible D match to TRBD1 (5 bases). Trimming stripped 6 bases from V and 2 bases from J, with 17 bases between. This CDR3 has 16 amino acids. CDR1 and CDR2 from the germline V gene are LNHDA and SQIVND (reference sequence).